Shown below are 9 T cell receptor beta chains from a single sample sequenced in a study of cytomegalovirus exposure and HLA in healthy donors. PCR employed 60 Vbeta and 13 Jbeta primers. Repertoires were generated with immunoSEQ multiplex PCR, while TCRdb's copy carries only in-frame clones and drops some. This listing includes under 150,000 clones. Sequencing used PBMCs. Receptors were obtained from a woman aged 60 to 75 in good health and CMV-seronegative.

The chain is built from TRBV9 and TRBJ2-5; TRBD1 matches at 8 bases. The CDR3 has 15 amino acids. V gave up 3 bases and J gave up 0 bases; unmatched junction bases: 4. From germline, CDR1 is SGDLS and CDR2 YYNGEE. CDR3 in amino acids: CASSARTGYQETQYF. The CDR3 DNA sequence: TGTGCCAGCAGCGCCCGGACAGGGTACCAAGAGACCCAGTACTTC.

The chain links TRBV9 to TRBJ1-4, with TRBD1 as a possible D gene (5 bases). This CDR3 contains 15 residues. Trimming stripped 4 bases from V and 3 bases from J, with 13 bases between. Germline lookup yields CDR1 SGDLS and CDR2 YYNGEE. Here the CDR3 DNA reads TGTGCCAGCAGCCCGGGAGGGGCATCTAATGAAAAACTGTTTTTT. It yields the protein CASSPGGASNEKLFF.

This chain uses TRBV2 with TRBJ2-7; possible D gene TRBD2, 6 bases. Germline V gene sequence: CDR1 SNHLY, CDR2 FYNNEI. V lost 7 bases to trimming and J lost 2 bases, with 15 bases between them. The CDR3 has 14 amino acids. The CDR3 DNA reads TGTGCCAGCACCGGACTGGAGGGTACCTACGAGCAGTACTTC. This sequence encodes CASTGLEGTYEQYF.

The CDR3 protein is CASSSYTGELFF. The DNA of the CDR3 is TGTGCCAGCAGCTCGTACACCGGGGAGCTGTTTTTT. The chain is built from TRBV6-5 and TRBJ2-2; D not certain. The CDR3 consists of 12 residues. V was pared by 6 bases and J by 3 bases, with 5 bases between. Germline values: CDR1 MNHEY, CDR2 SVGAGI.

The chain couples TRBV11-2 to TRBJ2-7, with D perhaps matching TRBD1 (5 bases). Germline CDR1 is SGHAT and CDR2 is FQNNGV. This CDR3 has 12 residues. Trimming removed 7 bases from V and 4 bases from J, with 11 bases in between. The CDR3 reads CASNGQTYEQYF. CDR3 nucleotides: TGTGCCAGCAACGGACAAACATACGAGCAGTACTTC.

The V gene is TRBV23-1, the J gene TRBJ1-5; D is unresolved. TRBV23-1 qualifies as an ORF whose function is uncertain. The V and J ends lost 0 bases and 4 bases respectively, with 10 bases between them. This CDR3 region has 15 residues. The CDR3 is CASSQSSAVNQPQHF. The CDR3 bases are TGCGCCAGCAGTCAATCCTCTGCGGTAAATCAGCCCCAGCATTTT.

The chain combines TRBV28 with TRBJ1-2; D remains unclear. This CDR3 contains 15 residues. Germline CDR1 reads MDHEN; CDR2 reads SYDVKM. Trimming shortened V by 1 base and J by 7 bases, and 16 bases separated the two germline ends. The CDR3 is CASSLLSRSGGGYTF. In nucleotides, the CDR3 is TGTGCCAGCAGTTTATTAAGCCGGTCGGGAGGTGGCTACACCTTC.

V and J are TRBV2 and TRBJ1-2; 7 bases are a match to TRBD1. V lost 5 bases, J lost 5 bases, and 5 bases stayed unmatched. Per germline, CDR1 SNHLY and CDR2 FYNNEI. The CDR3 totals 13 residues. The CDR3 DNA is TGTGCCAGCAGTCAGGGACAGCCATATGGCTACACCTTC. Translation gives CASSQGQPYGYTF.

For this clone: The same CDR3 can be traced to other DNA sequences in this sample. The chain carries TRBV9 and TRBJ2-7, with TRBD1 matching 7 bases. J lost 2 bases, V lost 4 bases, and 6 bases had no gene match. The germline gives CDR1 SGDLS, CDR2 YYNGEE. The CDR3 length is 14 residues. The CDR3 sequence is CASSPRDRPYEQYF. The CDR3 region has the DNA TGTGCCAGCAGCCCTCGGGACAGACCCTACGAGCAGTACTTC.